Detailed here is one T cell receptor beta chain. No cognate antigen has been identified for it. Within one base of it there is no much larger clone, and no base qualities were kept. This sample is drawn from a study of blood T cell repertoires in COVID-19 (dated by TCRdb to the early 2020s). Concerning the study at large: Samples from collaborators originated in the United States, Italy and Spain and spanned both the acute and convalescent phases of COVID-19. The prospective study material was composed of cDNA or gDNA derived from T cells, B-cell-depleted T cells, or PBMCs. The dataset comprised deeply sampled blood TCRbeta repertoires from subjects exposed to, actively infected with, or recovered from COVID-19. The repertoires were released in a freely available public database meant as a resource for research on the immune response to SARS-CoV-2. The samples were drawn from the first 160 participants of the ongoing ImmuneRACE study and from 1,254 subjects provided by 6 global collaborators. The sample metadata nearly always contained a de-identified subject ID, COVID-19 status, age in years and sex. Where HLA class I and class II types were available, the types were taken from metadata supplied by the sample provider, not from assay-based typing.

TCRbeta CDR3 regions were amplified from genomic DNA by means of the immunoSEQ Assay, a bias-controlled multiplex PCR. Turning to the authors' computational methods: Within the assay, amplification of reference gene primers was used to estimate how many nucleated cells each sample contained. To quantify the absolute abundance of each unique TCRbeta CDR3 rearrangement, sequence reads were collapsed and filtered. For each sample, productive Simpson clonality was calculated as the square root of Simpson's diversity index over productive rearrangements. The table comes from immuneACCESS by way of TCRdb, which keeps in-frame sequences with V and J called. Part of the clones is missing from these tables; in studies checked, under half for an unresolved V gene and the rest for unknown reasons. V and J calls and clone size are as listed in that table; D and trimming were resolved from the DNA. For this sample there are more than 300,000 clones; about four fifths appear just once. The leading ten clones occupy about 1.2% of the sample.

Study-level results and caveats: The quantity of clinical and demographic metadata differed by source and by participant and was supplied without curation.

Collaborating institutions collected whole blood in K2EDTA tubes following their own protocols. For TCRbeta analysis, collaborators shipped samples in one of three forms: frozen whole blood, isolated PBMCs, or DNA extracted from either of those sample types. The CDR3 holds 18 amino acids from the cysteine to the phenylalanine. Left in the record is the CDR3 DNA by itself, 54 bases read in frame from the first base. Taken from the germline V gene (reference sequence), the CDR1 and CDR2 loops are LNHDA and SQIVND. Trimming at the junction amounts to 4 bases on V and 1 base on J, and the germline ends lie 22 bases apart.

The sample was peripheral blood. The origin of this receptor is a woman aged 45-65 years with acute or convalescent COVID-19. The chain is assembled from TRBV19 and TRBJ1-1; the D gene is perhaps TRBD1, on 6 matching bases. The CDR3 sequence is CASSKQGGGRAGNTEAFF. The DNA reads TGTGCCAGTAGTAAACAAGGGGGGGGCCGCGCAGGGAACACTGAAGCTTTCTTT.